The 27 T cell receptor beta chains listed next were all sequenced from one sample in a study of T-cell reconstitution after alpha-beta-depleted transplantation in children. As it was prepared, the TCRbeta library received unique molecular identifiers. MiXCR, run by TCRdb on the PCR reads, gives a single entry per CDR3 protein. This sample has 400,000 to 500,000 distinct CDR3 sequences, with 9.5% to 13% found just once. The source material was PBMCs from the stem cell graft donor, sampled from the stem cell graft. These receptors were collected from a human donor who donated a stem cell graft to a child with acute myeloid leukemia.

This chain joins TRBV4-1 and TRBJ1-5; D gene uncertain. Germline CDR1 MGHRA, CDR2 YSYEKL. Trimming shortened V by 5 bases and J by 5 bases, and 19 bases separated the two germline ends. This CDR3 has 16 residues. The CDR3 DNA sequence: TGCGCCAGCAGCTCCCGCGTGGCACAGCCCGATCAGCCCCAGCATTTT. This gives the protein CASSSRVAQPDQPQHF.

This clonotype was counted only a few times. V usage is TRBV7-9 and J usage is TRBJ2-3, with D possibly TRBD2 on 5 matching bases. Germline CDR1 and CDR2: SEHNR and FQNEAQ (reference sequence). The CDR3 is 15 residues long. V dropped 7 bases and J dropped 2 bases, with 16 bases sitting between them. CDR3 sequence: CASTHPLAATDTQYF. DNA of the CDR3: TGTGCCAGCACCCATCCTCTAGCTGCCACAGATACGCAGTATTTT.

In its sample, this clonotype was seen many times. J is TRBJ2-6 and V is TRBV5-1, with D uncertain. Germline CDR1 SGHRS, CDR2 YFSETQ. This CDR3 region has 14 residues. Deletions cut 7 bases from V and 0 bases from J, with 8 bases between. CDR3 region: CASRSNSGANVLTF. CDR3 sequence (DNA): TGCGCCAGCCGGAGTAACTCTGGGGCCAACGTCCTGACTTTC.

This clonotype was seen repeatedly, ten times or more. Written as DNA, the CDR3 is TGTGCCAGCAGCCCGACAGGGGGCTGGACCGGGGAGCTGTTTTTT. Its protein product is CASSPTGGWTGELFF. V and J are TRBV7-9 and TRBJ2-2, with 10 bases aligning to TRBD1. The CDR3 is made up of 15 amino acids. Germline V CDR1 and CDR2: SEHNR, FQNEAQ (reference sequence). The J segment lost 5 bases and the V segment lost 5 bases, leaving 5 bases of the junction unmatched. Full variable domain (rest looked up from reference TRBV7-9 and TRBJ2-2): DTGVSQNPRHKITKRGQNVTFRCDPISEHNRLYWYRQTLGQGPEFLTYFQNEAQLEKSRLLSDRFSAERPKGSFSTLEIQRTEQGDSAMYLCASSPTGGWTGELFFGEGSRLTVL.

The table lists this clonotype with a few counts. The chain combines TRBV12-3 or TRBV12-4 with TRBJ2-1, with 7 nucleotides matching TRBD1. With V trimmed by 4 bases and J by 9 bases, 15 bases remained unmatched. There are 16 residues in the CDR3. CDR3 residues: CASSWGLQDRRSEQFF. DNA for the CDR3: TGTGCCAGCAGTTGGGGGCTGCAGGACAGGAGAAGTGAGCAGTTCTTC.

The CDR3 sequence is CASSIQGVTDTQYF. The CDR3 DNA reads as TGTGCCAGCAGTATACAGGGAGTGACAGATACGCAGTATTTT. The chain couples TRBV6-5 to TRBJ2-3; TRBD1 might be the D (6 bases). V lost 5 bases and J lost 3, with 12 bases in between. The CDR3 runs to 14 residues. Germline loops: CDR1 MNHEY, CDR2 SVGAGI.

This clonotype has a count of ten or more. This rearrangement joins TRBV5-6 to TRBJ2-5, with a weak D call TRBD1 (6 bases). The germline gives CDR1 SGHDT, CDR2 YYEEEE. Trimming left V 1 base short and J 7 bases short, with 11 bases between. The CDR3 extends over 13 amino acids. The DNA of the CDR3 is TGTGCCAGCAGCTTGTTAGGGGGAGTGACCCAGTACTTC. Protein: CASSLLGGVTQYF.

This clonotype was seen repeatedly, ten times or more. The J gene is TRBJ2-1, the V gene TRBV2; weak D call: TRBD1 (5 bases). Deletions cut 0 bases from V and 6 bases from J, with 21 bases between. The CDR3 consists of 18 residues. CDR1 is SNHLY, CDR2 FYNNEI, per germline. The CDR3 DNA sequence: TGTGCCAGCAGTGAAGCGAAGTATCCCCAGGGAAGGGGCAATGAGCAGTTCTTC. Translation gives CASSEAKYPQGRGNEQFF.

The chain couples TRBV6-1 to TRBJ2-1, with 12 nucleotides matching TRBD2. Germline V gives CDR1 MNHNS, CDR2 SASEGT. This CDR3 is built from 15 residues. The ends lost 3 bases at V and 9 bases at J; junction bases unmatched: 6. CDR3 DNA sequence: TGTGCCAGCAGTGATCTAGCGGGGGGGCAAATTGAGCAGTTCTTC. It is translated as CASSDLAGGQIEQFF.

This clonotype was recorded a few times. The chain links TRBV28 to TRBJ2-2; D gene unclear. The CDR3 loop spans 16 amino acids. Trimming shortened V by 3 bases and J by 0 bases, and 11 bases separated the two germline ends. CDR1 and CDR2 (germline): MDHEN, SYDVKM. CDR3 amino acids: CASSFLGQANTGELFF. The CDR3 DNA follows: TGTGCCAGCAGTTTCCTGGGCCAAGCGAACACCGGGGAGCTGTTTTTT.

This chain connects TRBV29-1 to TRBJ2-1; TRBD2 is a possible D gene (6 bases). Looked up from germline, CDR1 is SQVTM and CDR2 is ANQGSEA. The V and J ends lost 2 bases and 8 bases respectively, with 7 bases between them. This CDR3 contains 11 residues. The CDR3 DNA follows: TGCAGCGTTGAATGGGGGGATGAGCAGTTCTTC. This gives the protein CSVEWGDEQFF.

This clonotype was counted only a few times. V is TRBV29-1 and J is TRBJ2-3; 8 nucleotides align to TRBD2. This CDR3 region has 13 residues. Germline V gene lookup returns CDR1 SQVTM and CDR2 ANQGSEA. The trim removed 8 bases at V and 2 bases at J, leaving 6 bases unmatched. The CDR3 nucleotides read TGCAGCACAGCGGGGGCCCCCACAGATACGCAGTATTTT. Protein sequence: CSTAGAPTDTQYF.

The genes are TRBV29-1 and TRBJ2-3, with TRBD2 matching over 7 bases. CDR1 is SQVTM, CDR2 ANQGSEA, per germline. With V trimmed by 5 bases and J by 3 bases, 11 bases remained unmatched. The CDR3 has 15 amino acids. CDR3 residues: CSVLGGAGDTDTQYF. The DNA of the CDR3 is TGCAGCGTTCTAGGCGGGGCGGGAGATACAGATACGCAGTATTTT.

The chain has TRBV5-1 and TRBJ1-1; unclear D gene. CDR1 is SGHRS and CDR2 is YFSETQ in the germline V gene. Trimming cost V 0 bases and J 1 base, with 10 bases left between them. This CDR3 is built from 15 residues. CDR3 amino acids: CASSLGISGNTEAFF. CDR3 nucleotide sequence: TGCGCCAGCAGCTTGGGCATTTCCGGGAACACTGAAGCTTTCTTT.

V gene TRBV7-8 combines with J gene TRBJ1-6; D unclear. V was clipped by 5 bases and J by 0 bases, with 17 bases between them. The CDR3 extends over 18 amino acids. Germline V gene lookup returns CDR1 SGHVS and CDR2 FQNEAQ. The CDR3 region has the DNA TGTGCCAGCAGCGCGGACGAACGAGAGAGCTCCTATAATTCACCCCTCCACTTT. Its protein product is CASSADERESSYNSPLHF.

This clonotype was picked up many times. J is TRBJ1-2 and V is TRBV6-1; TRBD1 agrees at 10 bases. Germline V lookup: CDR1 MNHNS, CDR2 SASEGT. CDR3 size: 14 residues. With 9 bases clipped from V and 5 bases from J, the junction kept 9 bases outside the gene matches. CDR3 residues: CASTPGTGVYGYTF. In nucleotides, the CDR3 is TGTGCCAGTACGCCCGGGACAGGGGTTTATGGCTACACCTTC.

At least ten counts were recorded for this clonotype. The J gene is TRBJ2-3, the V gene TRBV5-5; the D is unclear. V was trimmed by 0 bases and J by 2 bases, leaving 10 bases between them. Germline-derived CDR1 and CDR2 are SGHKS and YYEKEE (reference sequence). The CDR3 spans 15 residues. The CDR3 DNA reads as TGTGCCAGCAGCTTGGTCCCGGTCTTCACAGATACGCAGTATTTT. Translating gives CASSLVPVFTDTQYF.

This clonotype was seen only a few times. J is TRBJ2-1 and V is TRBV10-3, with 8 bases aligning to TRBD1. Germline V gene data show CDR1 as ENHRY and CDR2 as SYGVKD. CDR3 length: 15 amino acids. V lost 0 bases to trimming and J lost 6 bases; unmatched junction nucleotides: 4. Here the CDR3 reads CAISESRTGFNEQFF. The CDR3 DNA reads as TGTGCCATCAGTGAGTCACGGACAGGGTTCAATGAGCAGTTCTTC.

This clonotype turned up a few times. The V gene is TRBV29-1, the J gene TRBJ2-1, with 9 bases matching TRBD1. Germline CDR1 is SQVTM and CDR2 is ANQGSEA. The CDR3 covers 16 residues. J lost 1 base, V lost 2 bases, and 6 bases had no gene match. The CDR3, as DNA: TGCAGCGTTGAAAAAACAGGGGGCTCGTCCTACAATGAGCAGTTCTTC. Amino acid sequence: CSVEKTGGSSYNEQFF.

J is TRBJ2-1 and V is TRBV5-1; D gene unclear. The germline gives CDR1 SGHRS, CDR2 YFSETQ. The CDR3 is 15 amino acids. Between the trimmed V and J ends, which lost 4 bases and 0 bases, there was a span of 11 bases. DNA of the CDR3: TGCGCCAGCAGCCGGGTTATATCCTCCTACAATGAGCAGTTCTTC. Protein: CASSRVISSYNEQFF.

Regarding this clonotype: The junction shows a germline mismatch at one end, possibly a read error. The rearrangement uses TRBV7-7 and TRBJ1-5; D is perhaps TRBD1 (5 bases). The CDR3 length is 15 residues. Germline CDR1 is SSHAT and CDR2 is FNYEAQ (reference sequence). DNA of the CDR3: TGTGCTAGCACCCTCCTCTGGGACAGCAATCAGCCCCAGCATTTT. This codes for CASTLLWDSNQPQHF.

This clonotype turned up a few times. This rearrangement joins TRBV5-1 to TRBJ2-3; TRBD2 matches 12 bases. The CDR3 covers 15 residues. J lost 6 bases, V lost 1 base, and 3 bases had no gene match. Germline assignment: CDR1 SGHRS and CDR2 YFSETQ. CDR3 nucleotides: TGCGCCAGCAGCTTGCTAGCGGGAGGGTCCGATACGCAGTATTTT. Protein sequence: CASSLLAGGSDTQYF.

There are a few counts of this clonotype. This chain joins TRBV12-5 and TRBJ2-3, with D uncertain. The CDR3 totals 12 residues. Trimming removed 5 bases from V and 8 bases from J, with 11 bases in between. Germline values: CDR1 LGHNT, CDR2 FRNRAP. The CDR3 bases are TGTGCTAGTGGTGCCTCACCCCCTACGCAGTATTTT. This encodes CASGASPPTQYF. Full variable domain (rest looked up from reference TRBV12-5 and TRBJ2-3): DARVTQTPRHKVTEMGQEVTMRCQPILGHNTVFWYRQTMMQGLELLAYFRNRAPLDDSGMPKDRFSAEMPDATLATLKIQPSEPRDSAVYFCASGASPPTQYFGPGTRLTVL.

This clonotype has at least ten counts. The chain employs TRBV20-1 and TRBJ1-4; TRBD1 agrees at 7 bases. Germline V CDR1 and CDR2: DFQATT, SNEGSKA (reference sequence). The CDR3 runs 14 residues. V trimming: 6 bases; J trimming: 2 bases; junction bases outside the gene matches: 6. DNA of the CDR3: TGCAGTGCCGATAAGACAGGGACTAATGAAAAACTGTTTTTT. Translation: CSADKTGTNEKLFF.

In this sample, this clonotype turned up a few times. This rearrangement joins TRBV3-1 to TRBJ1-1; D unclear. The CDR3 has 11 residues. The V and J ends lost 1 base and 10 bases respectively, with 7 bases between them. Germline V CDR1 and CDR2: LGHDT, YNNKEL (reference sequence). CDR3 loop: CASSQAGLAFF. Written as DNA, the CDR3 is TGTGCCAGCAGCCAAGCAGGTTTAGCTTTCTTT.

The V and J genes are TRBV11-2 and TRBJ2-7; 7 bases match TRBD1. With 1 base clipped from V and 6 bases from J, the junction kept 9 bases outside the gene matches. The CDR3 extends over 15 amino acids. Per the germline V gene, CDR1 is SGHAT and CDR2 is FQNNGV. CDR3 in amino acids: CASSLGVVGGLEQYV. CDR3 DNA sequence: TGTGCCAGCAGCTTAGGGGTCGTAGGGGGCCTCGAGCAGTACGTC.

The chain joins TRBV5-5 to TRBJ2-1, with 10 bases lining up with TRBD2. Trimming removed 4 bases from V and 0 bases from J; junction bases left unmatched: 7. CDR1 SGHKS and CDR2 YYEKEE come from the germline V gene (reference sequence). The CDR3 sequence is 17 residues long. CDR3 nucleotide sequence: TGTGCCAGCAGCGCATTACTAGCGGGGTTCTCCTACAATGAGCAGTTCTTC. As protein: CASSALLAGFSYNEQFF.